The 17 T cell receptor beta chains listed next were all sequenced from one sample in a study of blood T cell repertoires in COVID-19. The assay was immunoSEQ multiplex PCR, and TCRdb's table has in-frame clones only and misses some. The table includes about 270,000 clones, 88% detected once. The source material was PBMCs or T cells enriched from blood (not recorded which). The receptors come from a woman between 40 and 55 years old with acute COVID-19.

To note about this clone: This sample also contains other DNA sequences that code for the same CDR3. The CDR3 coding sequence is TGTGCCAGCAGTTACATCAGGAACACTGAAGCTTTCTTT. Translating it yields CASSYIRNTEAFF. This chain uses TRBV6-5 with TRBJ1-1; D is undetermined. Trimming removed 2 bases from V and 1 base from J, with 5 bases in between. The CDR3 has 13 amino acids. The germline V gene encodes CDR1 MNHEY and CDR2 SVGAGI.

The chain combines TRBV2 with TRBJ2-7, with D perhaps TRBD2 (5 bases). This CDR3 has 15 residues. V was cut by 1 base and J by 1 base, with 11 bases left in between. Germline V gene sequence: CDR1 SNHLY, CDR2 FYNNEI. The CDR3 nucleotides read TGTGCCAGCAGTGAAGGTAGCGCGATATCCTACGAGCAGTACGTC. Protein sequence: CASSEGSAISYEQYV.

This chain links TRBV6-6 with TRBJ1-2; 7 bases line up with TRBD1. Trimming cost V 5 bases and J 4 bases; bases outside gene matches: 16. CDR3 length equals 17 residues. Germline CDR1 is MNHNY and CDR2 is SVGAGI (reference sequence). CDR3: CASSPEERWTGSYGYTF. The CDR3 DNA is TGTGCCAGCAGTCCCGAGGAACGTTGGACAGGTAGCTATGGCTACACCTTC.

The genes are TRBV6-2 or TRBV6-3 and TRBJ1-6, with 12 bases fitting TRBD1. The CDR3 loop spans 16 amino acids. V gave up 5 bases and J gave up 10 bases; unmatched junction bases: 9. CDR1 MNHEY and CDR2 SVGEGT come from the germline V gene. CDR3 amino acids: CASSDPGQGAKSPLHF. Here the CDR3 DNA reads TGTGCCAGCAGTGACCCGGGACAGGGGGCGAAATCACCCCTCCACTTT.

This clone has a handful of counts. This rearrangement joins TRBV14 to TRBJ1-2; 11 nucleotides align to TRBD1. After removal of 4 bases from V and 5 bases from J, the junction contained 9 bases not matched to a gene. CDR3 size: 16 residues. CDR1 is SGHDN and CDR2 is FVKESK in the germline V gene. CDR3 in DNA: TGTGCCAGCAGCCCCTCGGGACAGGGGGGAAGGTATGGCTACACCTTC. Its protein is CASSPSGQGGRYGYTF.

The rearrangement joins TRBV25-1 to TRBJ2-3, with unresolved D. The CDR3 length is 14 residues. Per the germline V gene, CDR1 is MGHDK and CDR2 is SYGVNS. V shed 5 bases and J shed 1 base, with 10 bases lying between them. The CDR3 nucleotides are TGTGCCAGCAGTACGCTACTGGGCACAGATACGCAGTATTTT. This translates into CASSTLLGTDTQYF.

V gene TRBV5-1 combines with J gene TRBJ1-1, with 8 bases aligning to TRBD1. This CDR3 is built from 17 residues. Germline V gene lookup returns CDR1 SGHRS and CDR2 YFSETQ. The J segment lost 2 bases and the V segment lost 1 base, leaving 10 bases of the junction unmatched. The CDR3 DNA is TGCGCCAGCAGCTTGATTCCCGGGACAGGTGTCAACACTGAAGCTTTCTTT. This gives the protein CASSLIPGTGVNTEAFF.

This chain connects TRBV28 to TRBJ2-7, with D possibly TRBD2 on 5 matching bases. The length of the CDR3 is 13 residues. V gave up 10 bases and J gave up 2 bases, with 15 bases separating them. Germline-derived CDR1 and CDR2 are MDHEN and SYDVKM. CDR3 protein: CAIRSSVTYEQYF. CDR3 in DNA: TGTGCCATCCGGAGTAGCGTGACCTACGAGCAGTACTTC.

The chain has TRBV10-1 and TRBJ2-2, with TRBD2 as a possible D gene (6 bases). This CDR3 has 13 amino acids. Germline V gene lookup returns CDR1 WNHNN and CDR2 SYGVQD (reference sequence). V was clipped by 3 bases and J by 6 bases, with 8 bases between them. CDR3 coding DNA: TGCGCCAGCAGTGAACGGGAGTCCGGGGAGCTGTTTTTT. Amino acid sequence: CASSERESGELFF.

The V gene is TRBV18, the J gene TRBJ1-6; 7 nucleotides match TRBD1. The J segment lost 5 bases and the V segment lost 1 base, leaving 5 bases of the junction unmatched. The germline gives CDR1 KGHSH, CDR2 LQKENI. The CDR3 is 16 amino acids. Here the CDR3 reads CASSPLAGTDNSPLHF. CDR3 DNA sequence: TGTGCCAGCTCACCACTTGCCGGGACAGATAATTCACCCCTCCACTTT.

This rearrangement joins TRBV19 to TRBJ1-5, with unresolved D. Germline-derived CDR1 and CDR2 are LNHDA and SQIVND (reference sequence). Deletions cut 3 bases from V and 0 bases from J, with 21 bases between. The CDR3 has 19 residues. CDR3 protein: CASSIRPPTRRVSNQPQHF. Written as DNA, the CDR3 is TGTGCCAGTAGTATTCGGCCCCCAACTCGGCGGGTTAGCAATCAGCCCCAGCATTTT.

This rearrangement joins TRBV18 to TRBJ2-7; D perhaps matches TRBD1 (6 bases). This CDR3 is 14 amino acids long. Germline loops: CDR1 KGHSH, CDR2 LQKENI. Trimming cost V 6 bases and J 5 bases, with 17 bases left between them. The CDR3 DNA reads TGTGCCAGCTCGCGTGAAACGGCAGGGGACGAGCAGTACTTC. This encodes CASSRETAGDEQYF. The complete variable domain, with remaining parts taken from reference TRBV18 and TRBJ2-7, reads NAGVMQNPRHLVRRRGQEARLRCSPMKGHSHVYWYRQLPEEGLKFMVYLQKENIIDESGMPKERFSAEFPKEGPSILRIQQVVRGDSAAYFCASSRETAGDEQYFGPGTRLTVT.

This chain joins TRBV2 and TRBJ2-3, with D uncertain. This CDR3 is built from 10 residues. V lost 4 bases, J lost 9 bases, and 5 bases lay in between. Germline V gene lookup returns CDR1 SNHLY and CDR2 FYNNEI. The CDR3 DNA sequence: TGTGCCAGCAGTGTCGGGACGCAGTATTTT. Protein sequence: CASSVGTQYF.

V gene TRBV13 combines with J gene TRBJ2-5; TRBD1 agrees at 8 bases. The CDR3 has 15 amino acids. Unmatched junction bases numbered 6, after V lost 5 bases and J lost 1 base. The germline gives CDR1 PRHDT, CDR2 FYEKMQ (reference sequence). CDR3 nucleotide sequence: TGTGCCAGCAGCCAGAGTACAGGGGGCCAAGAGACCCAGTACTTC. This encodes CASSQSTGGQETQYF.

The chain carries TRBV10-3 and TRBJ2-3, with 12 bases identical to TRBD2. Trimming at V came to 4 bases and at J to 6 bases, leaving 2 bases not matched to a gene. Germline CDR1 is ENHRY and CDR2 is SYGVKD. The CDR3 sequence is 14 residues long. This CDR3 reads CAISGLAGEDTQYF. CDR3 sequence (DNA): TGTGCCATCAGTGGACTAGCGGGAGAGGATACGCAGTATTTT.

The CDR3 reads CATSDSGSGPDTQYF. DNA for the CDR3: TGTGCCACCAGTGACTCAGGGTCAGGGCCAGATACGCAGTATTTT. V is TRBV24-1 and J is TRBJ2-3; TRBD1 might be the D (5 bases). The V gene lost 4 bases and the J gene lost 4 bases, with 14 bases spanning the gap. The CDR3 is made up of 15 amino acids. Germline assignment: CDR1 KGHDR and CDR2 SFDVKD.

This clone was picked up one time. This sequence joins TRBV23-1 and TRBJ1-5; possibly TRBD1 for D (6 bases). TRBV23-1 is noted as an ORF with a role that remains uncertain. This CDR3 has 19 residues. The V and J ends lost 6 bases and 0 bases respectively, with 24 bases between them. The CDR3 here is CASSPAKLTGTNSNQPQHF. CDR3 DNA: TGCGCCAGCAGCCCGGCCAAACTAACCGGGACAAATAGCAATCAGCCCCAGCATTTT.